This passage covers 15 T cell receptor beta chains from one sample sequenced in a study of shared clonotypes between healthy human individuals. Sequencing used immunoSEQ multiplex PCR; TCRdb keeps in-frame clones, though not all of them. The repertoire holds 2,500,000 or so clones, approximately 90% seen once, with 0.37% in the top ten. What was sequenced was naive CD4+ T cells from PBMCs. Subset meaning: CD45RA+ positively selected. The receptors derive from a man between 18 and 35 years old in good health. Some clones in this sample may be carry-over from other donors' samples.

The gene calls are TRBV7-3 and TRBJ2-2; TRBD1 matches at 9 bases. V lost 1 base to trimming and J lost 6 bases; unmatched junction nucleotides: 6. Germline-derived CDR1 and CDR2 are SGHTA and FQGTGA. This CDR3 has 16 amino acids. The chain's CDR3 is CASSLMGGQGPGELFF. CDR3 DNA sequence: TGTGCCAGCAGCTTAATGGGGGGACAGGGTCCCGGGGAGCTGTTTTTT.

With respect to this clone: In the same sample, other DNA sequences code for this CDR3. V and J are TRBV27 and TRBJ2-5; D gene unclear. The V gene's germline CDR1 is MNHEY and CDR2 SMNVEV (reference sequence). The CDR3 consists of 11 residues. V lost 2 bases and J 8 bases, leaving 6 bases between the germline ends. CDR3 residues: CASSLRGTQYF. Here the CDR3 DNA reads TGTGCCAGCAGTTTAAGAGGAACCCAGTACTTC.

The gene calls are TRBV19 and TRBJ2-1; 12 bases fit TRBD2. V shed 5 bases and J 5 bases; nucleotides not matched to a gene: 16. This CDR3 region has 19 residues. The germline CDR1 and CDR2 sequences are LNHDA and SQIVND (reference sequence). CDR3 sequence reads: CASSVPRLAGGSANNEQFF. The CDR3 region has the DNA TGTGCCAGTAGTGTCCCTCGGCTAGCGGGAGGGTCAGCCAACAATGAGCAGTTCTTC.

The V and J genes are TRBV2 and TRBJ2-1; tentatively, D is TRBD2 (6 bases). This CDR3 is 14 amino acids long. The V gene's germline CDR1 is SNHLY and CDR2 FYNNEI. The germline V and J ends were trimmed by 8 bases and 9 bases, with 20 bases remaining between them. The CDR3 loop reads CASGIVEGLGEQFF. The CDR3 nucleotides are TGTGCCAGCGGGATTGTGGAGGGCCTGGGTGAGCAGTTCTTC.

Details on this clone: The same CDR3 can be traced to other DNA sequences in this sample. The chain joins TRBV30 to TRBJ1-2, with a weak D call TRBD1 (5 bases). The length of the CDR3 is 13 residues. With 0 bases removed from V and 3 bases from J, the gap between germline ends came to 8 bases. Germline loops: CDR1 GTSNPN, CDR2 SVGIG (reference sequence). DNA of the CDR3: TGTGCCTGGAGTGTTCAGGGCCACTATGGCTACACCTTC. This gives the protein CAWSVQGHYGYTF.

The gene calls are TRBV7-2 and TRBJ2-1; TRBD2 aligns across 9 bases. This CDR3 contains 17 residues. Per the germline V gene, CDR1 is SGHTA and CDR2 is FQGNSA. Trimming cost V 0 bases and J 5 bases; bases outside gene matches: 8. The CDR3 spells CASSLAQLGLANNEQFF. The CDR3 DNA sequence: TGTGCCAGCAGCTTAGCGCAGTTAGGACTAGCGAACAATGAGCAGTTCTTC.

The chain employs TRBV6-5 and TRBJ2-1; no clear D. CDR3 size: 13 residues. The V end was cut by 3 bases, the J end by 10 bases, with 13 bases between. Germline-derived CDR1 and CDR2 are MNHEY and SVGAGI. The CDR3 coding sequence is TGTGCCAGCAGTTATGGGTCCGGTAGGGAGCAGTTCTTC. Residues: CASSYGSGREQFF.

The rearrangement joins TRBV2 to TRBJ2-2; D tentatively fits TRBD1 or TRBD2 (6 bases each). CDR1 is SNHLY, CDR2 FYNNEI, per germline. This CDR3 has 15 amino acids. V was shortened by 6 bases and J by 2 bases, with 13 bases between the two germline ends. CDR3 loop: CASRVQGLNTGELFF. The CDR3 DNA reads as TGTGCCAGCAGAGTACAGGGACTTAACACCGGGGAGCTGTTTTTT.

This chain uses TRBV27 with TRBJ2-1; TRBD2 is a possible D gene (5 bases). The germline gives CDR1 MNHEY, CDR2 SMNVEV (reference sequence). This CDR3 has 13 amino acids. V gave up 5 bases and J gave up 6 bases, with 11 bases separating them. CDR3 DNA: TGTGCCAGCAGTCCCCGGGGAAGCAATGAGCAGTTCTTC. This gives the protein CASSPRGSNEQFF.

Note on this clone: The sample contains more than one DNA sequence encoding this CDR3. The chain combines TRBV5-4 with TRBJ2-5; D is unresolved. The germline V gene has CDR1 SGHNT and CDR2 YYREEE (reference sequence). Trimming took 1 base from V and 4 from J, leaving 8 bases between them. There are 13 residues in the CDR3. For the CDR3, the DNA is TGTGCCAGCAGCTTGTTTTCGGGAGAGACCCAGTACTTC. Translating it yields CASSLFSGETQYF.

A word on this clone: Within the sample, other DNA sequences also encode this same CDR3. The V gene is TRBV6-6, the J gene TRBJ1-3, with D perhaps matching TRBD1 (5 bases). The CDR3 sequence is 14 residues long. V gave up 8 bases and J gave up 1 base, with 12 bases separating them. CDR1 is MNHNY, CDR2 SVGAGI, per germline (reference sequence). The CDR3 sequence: CASSLGGSGNTIYF. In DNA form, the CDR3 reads TGTGCCAGCTCCCTTGGGGGTTCTGGAAACACCATATATTTT.

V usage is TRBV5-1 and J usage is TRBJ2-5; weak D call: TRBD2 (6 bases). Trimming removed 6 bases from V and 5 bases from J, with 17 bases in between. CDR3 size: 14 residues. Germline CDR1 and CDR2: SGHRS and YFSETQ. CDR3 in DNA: TGCGCCAGCACCGGCGCCGGGAGCGGGGAGACCCAGTACTTC. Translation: CASTGAGSGETQYF. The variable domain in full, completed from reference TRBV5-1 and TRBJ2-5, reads KAGVTQTPRYLIKTRGQQVTLSCSPISGHRSVSWYQQTPGQGLQFLFEYFSETQRNKGNFPGRFSGRQFSNSRSEMNVSTLELGDSALYLCASTGAGSGETQYFGPGTRLLVL.

The CDR3 here is CASSVWTPNTGELFF. CDR3 sequence (DNA): TGTGCCAGCAGTGTCTGGACACCAAACACCGGGGAGCTGTTTTTT. This chain connects TRBV2 to TRBJ2-2, with a tentative D call TRBD1 (5 bases). V lost 4 bases and J lost 2, with 11 bases in between. Germline CDR1 is SNHLY and CDR2 is FYNNEI. This CDR3 is built from 15 residues.

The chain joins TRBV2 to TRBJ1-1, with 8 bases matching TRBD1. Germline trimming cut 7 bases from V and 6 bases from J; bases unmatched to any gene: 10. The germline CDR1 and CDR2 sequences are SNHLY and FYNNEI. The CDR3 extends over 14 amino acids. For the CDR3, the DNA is TGTGCCAGCATAATACAGGGGGTTTTCCCTGAAGCTTTCTTT. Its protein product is CASIIQGVFPEAFF.

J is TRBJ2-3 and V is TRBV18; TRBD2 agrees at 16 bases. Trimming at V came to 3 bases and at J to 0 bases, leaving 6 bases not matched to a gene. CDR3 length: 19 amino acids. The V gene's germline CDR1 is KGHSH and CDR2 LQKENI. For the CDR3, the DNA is TGTGCCAGCTCACCTCTGCCGGGACTAGCGGGAGGGAGCACAGATACGCAGTATTTT. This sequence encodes CASSPLPGLAGGSTDTQYF.